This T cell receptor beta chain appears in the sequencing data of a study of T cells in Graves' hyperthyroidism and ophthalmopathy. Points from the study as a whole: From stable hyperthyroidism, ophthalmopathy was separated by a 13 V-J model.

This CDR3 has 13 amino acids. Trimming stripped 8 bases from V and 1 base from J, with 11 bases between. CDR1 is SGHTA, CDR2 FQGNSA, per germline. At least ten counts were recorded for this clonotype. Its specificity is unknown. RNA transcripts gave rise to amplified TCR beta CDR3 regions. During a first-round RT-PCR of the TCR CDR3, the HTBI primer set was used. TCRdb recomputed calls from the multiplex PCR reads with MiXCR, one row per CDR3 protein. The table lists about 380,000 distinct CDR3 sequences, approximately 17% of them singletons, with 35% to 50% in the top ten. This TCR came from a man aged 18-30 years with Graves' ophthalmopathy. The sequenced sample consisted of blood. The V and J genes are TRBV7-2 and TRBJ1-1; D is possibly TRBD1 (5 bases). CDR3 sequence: CASRGIQNTEAFF. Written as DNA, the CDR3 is TGTGCCAGCCGGGGGATACAGAACACTGAAGCTTTCTTT.